The 32 T cell receptor beta chains reported below all come from one sample, sequenced in a study of T cell responses to AZD1222 COVID-19 vaccine. Sequenced by immunoSEQ multiplex PCR; TCRdb stores in-frame clones only, minus some. The top ten hold approximately 4.6% of the sample, which has 150,000 to 200,000 clones, 94% seen once. The sequenced sample was peripheral blood, obtained 28 days after the second AZD1222 dose. These receptors came from an adult who received the AZD1222 COVID-19 vaccine.

The chain joins TRBV19 to TRBJ2-2, with D perhaps TRBD1 (6 bases). The CDR3 sequence is 17 residues long. The germline V and J ends were trimmed by 6 bases and 3 bases, with 20 bases remaining between them. Germline CDR1 and CDR2: LNHDA and SQIVND (reference sequence). CDR3 coding DNA: TGTGCCAGTAGCCGATCGACAGGCAACTCCTACACCGGGGAGCTGTTTTTT. Its protein product is CASSRSTGNSYTGELFF.

The rearrangement links TRBV10-2 to TRBJ2-7; D is unresolved. The CDR3 contains 12 residues. Germline V gene data show CDR1 as WSHSY and CDR2 as SAAADI. V lost 3 bases, J lost 2 bases, and 5 bases lay in between. For the CDR3, the DNA is TGCGCCAGCAGTGATCAGGCCTACGAGCAGTACTTC. Its translation is CASSDQAYEQYF.

This rearrangement joins TRBV30 to TRBJ1-5; 8 nucleotides align to TRBD1. V lost 2 bases to trimming and J lost 6 bases; unmatched junction nucleotides: 12. CDR1 GTSNPN and CDR2 SVGIG come from the germline V gene (reference sequence). The CDR3 sequence is 16 residues long. Here the CDR3 reads CAWSPPTGGRGQPQHF. DNA of the CDR3: TGTGCCTGGAGTCCACCAACAGGGGGGCGGGGTCAGCCCCAGCATTTT.

J is TRBJ2-7 and V is TRBV27; D may be TRBD1 or TRBD2 (6 bases each). Germline CDR1 and CDR2: MNHEY and SMNVEV (reference sequence). The CDR3 extends over 15 amino acids. V lost 3 bases and J 2 bases, leaving 14 bases between the germline ends. The CDR3, as DNA: TGTGCCAGCAGTTTCCTTCGCGGGGACACCTACGAGCAGTACTTC. Its translation: CASSFLRGDTYEQYF.

This clone was picked up one time. V and J are TRBV19 and TRBJ1-2, with 8 bases aligning to TRBD1. Germline V gives CDR1 LNHDA, CDR2 SQIVND (reference sequence). The CDR3 length is 15 residues. V gave up 7 bases and J gave up 6 bases; unmatched junction bases: 13. In nucleotides, the CDR3 is TGTGCCAGTACCCGAACCGGACAGGGTCTCCATGGCTACACCTTC. Translation gives CASTRTGQGLHGYTF.

This chain links TRBV7-3 with TRBJ2-1, with D perhaps TRBD1 (6 bases). Trimming cost V 5 bases and J 5 bases, with 16 bases left between them. The CDR3 is made up of 15 amino acids. Germline values: CDR1 SGHTA, CDR2 FQGTGA. As DNA, the CDR3 is TGTGCCAGCAGCACCGGGACAATGTTAGACAATGAGCAGTTCTTC. Protein product: CASSTGTMLDNEQFF.

This chain connects TRBV18 to TRBJ1-5, with a tentative D call TRBD1 (5 bases). V lost 3 bases to trimming and J lost 0 bases, with 6 bases between them. The germline V gene encodes CDR1 KGHSH and CDR2 LQKENI. CDR3 length equals 14 residues. CDR3 amino acids: CASSPTDSNQPQHF. As DNA, the CDR3 is TGTGCCAGCTCACCGACAGATAGCAATCAGCCCCAGCATTTT.

Only a few counts were recorded for this clone. The V and J genes are TRBV12-3 or TRBV12-4 and TRBJ2-1; unclear D gene. V lost 5 bases and J lost 1, with 3 bases in between. This CDR3 comprises 12 residues. CDR3 loop: CASSVSYNEQFF. Written as DNA, the CDR3 is TGTGCCAGCAGTGTTTCCTACAATGAGCAGTTCTTC.

The J gene is TRBJ1-3, the V gene TRBV18; TRBD1 might be the D (5 bases). Deletions cut 2 bases from V and 0 bases from J, with 11 bases between. Germline-derived CDR1 and CDR2 are KGHSH and LQKENI. This CDR3 contains 16 residues. CDR3 residues: CASSPIRGFSGNTIYF. As DNA, the CDR3 is TGTGCCAGCTCACCAATACGGGGCTTCTCTGGAAACACCATATATTTT. Based on the CDR3 plus reference TRBV18 and TRBJ1-3, the full variable domain is NAGVMQNPRHLVRRRGQEARLRCSPMKGHSHVYWYRQLPEEGLKFMVYLQKENIIDESGMPKERFSAEFPKEGPSILRIQQVVRGDSAAYFCASSPIRGFSGNTIYFGEGSWLTVV.

The genes are TRBV25-1 and TRBJ1-3; 7 bases fit TRBD1. Looked up from germline, CDR1 is MGHDK and CDR2 is SYGVNS. CDR3 size: 13 residues. V lost 8 bases to trimming and J lost 4 bases; unmatched junction nucleotides: 5. The CDR3 reads CASGRGAGNTIYF. The CDR3 DNA follows: TGTGCCAGCGGCAGGGGGGCCGGAAACACCATATATTTT.

V is TRBV7-6 and J is TRBJ2-3; 9 nucleotides agree with TRBD2. V lost 4 bases, J lost 4 bases, and 12 bases stayed unmatched. Germline V lookup: CDR1 SGHVS, CDR2 FNYEAQ. The CDR3 is made up of 17 amino acids. The CDR3 DNA reads TGTGCCAGCAGCTCCCCGGCGGGGGGGAAAATTGCAGATACGCAGTATTTT. As protein: CASSSPAGGKIADTQYF. Complete variable domain (other parts from reference TRBV7-6 and TRBJ2-3): GAGVSQSPRYKVTKRGQDVALRCDPISGHVSLYWYRQALGQGPEFLTYFNYEAQQDKSGLPNDRFSAERPEGSISTLTIQRTEQRDSAMYRCASSSPAGGKIADTQYFGPGTRLTVL.

The V and J genes are TRBV29-1 and TRBJ2-7; 7 positions match TRBD1. The CDR3 is 13 amino acids. V lost 4 bases, J lost 6 bases, and 9 bases stayed unmatched. The germline V gene encodes CDR1 SQVTM and CDR2 ANQGSEA. CDR3 in DNA: TGCAGCGTTGTTACAGGGGATCGGGTCGAGCAGTACTTC. Translation: CSVVTGDRVEQYF.

The V and J genes are TRBV29-1 and TRBJ2-7; D call uncertain. Deletions cut 4 bases from V and 2 bases from J, with 9 bases between. Germline CDR1 is SQVTM and CDR2 is ANQGSEA. CDR3 size: 12 residues. The CDR3 nucleotides are TGCAGCGTTGGGGCGTACACCTACGAGCAGTACTTC. It codes for CSVGAYTYEQYF.

The chain joins TRBV4-1 to TRBJ2-7, with TRBD1 as a possible D gene (5 bases). This CDR3 comprises 15 residues. In germline, CDR1 is MGHRA, CDR2 YSYEKL. Trimming cost V 6 bases and J 0 bases, with 15 bases left between them. The CDR3 bases are TGCGCCAGCAGTCAGGGCCAGGGTAGCTCCTACGAGCAGTACTTC. Amino acid sequence: CASSQGQGSSYEQYF.

Written as DNA, the CDR3 is TGCGCCAGCAGCTCCTCACGGGATGCGGGGGAAGCTTTCTTT. It yields the protein CASSSSRDAGEAFF. The chain combines TRBV5-1 with TRBJ1-1; D remains unclear. The CDR3 spans 14 residues. Germline CDR1 reads SGHRS; CDR2 reads YFSETQ. Trimming removed 3 bases at V and 8 bases at J, with 17 bases between.

The J gene is TRBJ1-2, the V gene TRBV12-3 or TRBV12-4, with D possibly being TRBD1 (6 bases). The CDR3 length is 13 residues. V lost 6 bases and J lost 6, with 14 bases in between. The CDR3 sequence is CASRFPGAHGYTF. Written as DNA, the CDR3 is TGTGCCAGCAGATTCCCAGGGGCCCATGGCTACACCTTC.

V is TRBV9 and J is TRBJ2-1; 9 bases map to TRBD2. With 1 base clipped from V and 6 bases from J, the junction kept 14 bases outside the gene matches. The CDR3 length is 18 residues. CDR1 is SGDLS and CDR2 is YYNGEE in the germline V gene. The CDR3 coding sequence is TGTGCCAGCAGCGTAACCCTCGTAGGACTAGCGCCCCGCAATGAGCAGTTCTTC. It encodes CASSVTLVGLAPRNEQFF.

This chain joins TRBV3-1 (or the pseudogene TRBV3-2) and TRBJ2-3; maybe TRBD1 (6 bases). This CDR3 is 16 amino acids long. The germline V and J ends were trimmed by 0 bases and 2 bases, with 12 bases remaining between them. Germline CDR1 reads LGHDT; CDR2 reads YNNKEL (reference sequence). CDR3 sequence: CASSQDVGGITDTQYF. CDR3 sequence (DNA): TGTGCCAGCAGCCAAGATGTAGGGGGAATCACAGATACGCAGTATTTT.

J is TRBJ2-7 and V is TRBV14, with 7 bases that match TRBD1. V shed 1 base and J 4 bases; nucleotides not matched to a gene: 7. The CDR3 extends over 15 amino acids. Germline-derived CDR1 and CDR2 are SGHDN and FVKESK. CDR3 region: CASSQGQGEWYEQYF. The CDR3 DNA sequence: TGTGCCAGCAGCCAAGGTCAGGGGGAGTGGTACGAGCAGTACTTC.

The chain combines TRBV11-2 with TRBJ2-7, with D perhaps TRBD1 (6 bases). CDR1 is SGHAT, CDR2 FQNNGV, per germline. CDR3 size: 14 residues. With 0 bases removed from V and 8 bases from J, the gap between germline ends came to 14 bases. CDR3 nucleotides: TGTGCCAGCAGCTTAGATCTGATGGGGGCGCAGCAGTACTTC. It specifies CASSLDLMGAQQYF.

The chain couples TRBV2 to TRBJ1-1; TRBD1 aligns across 10 bases. The CDR3 has 13 residues. V dropped 9 bases and J dropped 1; count of bases not matched to a gene: 2. Germline loops: CDR1 SNHLY, CDR2 FYNNEI. This CDR3 is CARGDRGNTEAFF. In nucleotides, the CDR3 is TGTGCCAGAGGGGACAGGGGGAACACTGAAGCTTTCTTT.

The chain joins TRBV18 to TRBJ2-7; 9 nucleotides line up with TRBD2. The ends lost 3 bases at V and 3 bases at J; junction bases unmatched: 3. The germline CDR1 and CDR2 sequences are KGHSH and LQKENI. The CDR3 has 14 amino acids. CDR3 nucleotides: TGTGCCAGCTCACCGGGAGCGGGAGGCTACGAGCAGTACTTC. This encodes CASSPGAGGYEQYF.

The CDR3 here is CASSWVPDRGGDEQYF. As DNA, the CDR3 is TGTGCCAGCAGTTGGGTGCCTGACAGGGGCGGAGACGAGCAGTACTTC. This sequence joins TRBV6-5 and TRBJ2-7; 8 positions match TRBD1. The CDR3 runs 16 residues. The germline CDR1 and CDR2 sequences are MNHEY and SVGAGI. V lost 4 bases and J lost 5; bases outside the gene matches: 13.

The chain joins TRBV6-5 to TRBJ2-3, with TRBD2 as a possible D gene (6 bases). Trimming pared 1 base from V and 4 bases from J, leaving 12 bases between. CDR1 and CDR2 from the germline V gene are MNHEY and SVGAGI. The CDR3 contains 15 residues. CDR3 DNA sequence: TGTGCCAGCAGTTACTTCGGGAGAGGCCCAGATACGCAGTATTTT. This sequence encodes CASSYFGRGPDTQYF.

The chain is built from TRBV7-8 and TRBJ1-4; a weak D match, TRBD1 (5 bases). CDR3 length: 15 amino acids. V lost 2 bases, J lost 8 bases, and 15 bases lay in between. Germline CDR1 SGHVS, CDR2 FQNEAQ. CDR3 DNA sequence: TGTGCCAGCAGCTTACACGAGGGGACGGGCGAAAAACTGTTTTTT. Translating gives CASSLHEGTGEKLFF.

V is TRBV6-5 and J is TRBJ1-3; D remains ambiguous. The CDR3 loop spans 14 amino acids. CDR1 and CDR2 (germline): MNHEY, SVGAGI. Here the CDR3 DNA reads TGTGCAACCTCGAAGGAGGATGATGGAAACACCATATATTTT. Protein sequence: CATSKEDDGNTIYF.

Points on this clone: Without the conserved terminal phenylalanine or tryptophan, this CDR3 likely stems from a read error. No DNA is shown, since the ends of the CDR3 on it are uncertain; the CDR3 is the one TCRdb lists. The V gene is TRBV6-2 or TRBV6-3, the J gene TRBJ1-1; the table's D call, TRBD1, has no DNA check behind it. The CDR3 length is 12 residues, termini included. Looked up from germline, CDR1 is MNHEY and CDR2 is SVGEGT. The CDR3 reads CASSYLGQELKV.

This clone appeared once. CDR3 DNA sequence: TGTGCCAGCACCCCCGACCAGGGCCCGGGTGAAGCTTTCTTT. Translated: CASTPDQGPGEAFF. The chain links TRBV28 to TRBJ1-1, with D possibly being TRBD1 (5 bases). Trimming left V 7 bases short and J 7 bases short, with 19 bases between. The CDR3 covers 14 residues. CDR1 and CDR2 (germline): MDHEN, SYDVKM. Variable domain in full (rest from reference TRBV28 and TRBJ1-1): DVKVTQSSRYLVKRTGEKVFLECVQDMDHENMFWYRQDPGLGLRLIYFSYDVKMKEKGDIPEGYSVSREKKERFSLILESASTNQTSMYLCASTPDQGPGEAFFGQGTRLTVV.

The chain employs TRBV28 and TRBJ1-1; D is unclear. V was cut by 2 bases and J by 4 bases, with 5 bases left in between. This CDR3 is 12 amino acids long. Germline V CDR1 and CDR2: MDHEN, SYDVKM. The DNA of the CDR3 is TGTGCCAGCAGTTTACCGACCACTGAAGCTTTCTTT. This sequence encodes CASSLPTTEAFF.

The V call is TRBV28, the J call TRBJ2-1, with 7 bases identical to TRBD2. Germline V gene lookup returns CDR1 MDHEN and CDR2 SYDVKM. The CDR3 runs 14 residues. The trim removed 6 bases at V and 8 bases at J, leaving 10 bases unmatched. CDR3 sequence (DNA): TGTGCCAGCAGGTCACTAGCGAGGGTGGATGAGCAGTTCTTC. Its translation is CASRSLARVDEQFF.

This chain connects TRBV6-5 to TRBJ1-6, with D maybe TRBD1 (6 bases). This CDR3 is 15 amino acids long. V was shortened by 0 bases and J by 9 bases, with 12 bases between the two germline ends. Germline-derived CDR1 and CDR2 are MNHEY and SVGAGI. The CDR3 bases are TGTGCCAGCAGTTACTCGGTCAGGGGAGGTTCACCCCTCCACTTT. Its translation: CASSYSVRGGSPLHF.

This chain uses TRBV5-8 with TRBJ2-7; TRBD2 is a possible D gene (7 bases). Germline values: CDR1 SGHTS, CDR2 YDEGEE. The CDR3 sequence is 13 residues long. The V and J ends lost 5 bases and 2 bases respectively, with 11 bases between them. The CDR3 sequence: CASRPGGPYEQYF. The CDR3 DNA reads as TGTGCCAGCAGGCCGGGGGGCCCCTACGAGCAGTACTTC.